The sequence of this T cell receptor beta chain was determined in a study of blood T cell repertoires in COVID-19 (dated by TCRdb to 2020 to 2022). With respect to the entire study: The collaborator samples originated in the United States, Italy and Spain and spanned the acute and convalescent phases of COVID-19. A freely available public database, intended as a resource for researchers studying the immune response to SARS-CoV-2, is where the repertoires were released. A de-identified subject ID, COVID-19 status, age in years and sex were almost always included in the sample metadata. Subjects who had been exposed to COVID-19, were actively infected with it, or had recovered from it provided the deeply sampled blood TCRbeta repertoires that made up the dataset. Where available, HLA class I and class II types were taken from metadata supplied by the sample provider and were not determined by assay-based typing. The material from the prospective study consisted of cDNA or gDNA derived from T cells, B-cell-depleted T cells, or PBMCs. Samples were obtained from the ongoing ImmuneRACE study (first 160 participants) and from over 1,000 subjects provided by 6 global collaborators. On the study overall, not on this receptor specifically: The quantity of clinical and demographic metadata differed by source and by participant and was supplied without curation.

Each collaborating institution followed its own protocols to collect whole blood in K2EDTA tubes. For TCRbeta analysis, collaborator samples were shipped as frozen whole blood, as isolated PBMCs, or as DNA extracted from either sample type. TCRbeta CDR3 regions were amplified from genomic DNA using the immunoSEQ Assay, a bias-controlled multiplex PCR. As for how the authors treated the data: Nucleated cell counts per sample were estimated from amplification of reference gene primers within the assay. To quantify the absolute abundance of each unique TCRbeta CDR3 rearrangement, sequence reads were collapsed and filtered. For each sample, productive Simpson clonality was calculated as the square root of Simpson's diversity index across productive rearrangements. TCRdb's version of the immuneACCESS table is confined to in-frame rearrangements and falls short of the full clone set. An unresolved V gene accounts for under half of the shortfall where checked; the remainder is of unknown origin. Clonal size and the V and J genes are those of that table, whereas D and trimming came from the DNA. The sample data list over 250,000 clones, and around 90% of these were observed just once. The top ten hold 0.8% of the sample.

From its cysteine to its phenylalanine, the CDR3 spans 14 amino acids. CDR3 DNA only is kept here, 42 bases in frame from base 1. CDR1 and CDR2, per the germline V gene, are SGHRS and YFSETQ. V trim: 4 bases; J trim: 4 bases; unmatched bases: 5. In regard to this clone: What antigen it recognizes has not been identified. No much larger clonotype is one base removed from it; base qualities were not supplied.

The V and J segments used are TRBV5-1 and TRBJ1-3; a stretch of 7 junction bases matches TRBD1. The receptor's source is a woman under 40 with acute or convalescent COVID-19. Source material: peripheral blood. The CDR3 protein is CASSPEGAGNTIYF. The bases are TGCGCCAGCAGCCCGGAGGGGGCGGGAAACACCATATATTTT.